This T cell receptor (beta chain) was sequenced for a study of OX40 agonist ivuxolimab in advanced cancers. Profiling relied on immunoSEQ multiplex PCR, and the TCRdb table lists in-frame clones only, not all of them. The table records roughly 50,000 clones, more than 70% of them present only once. The CDR3 totals 15 residues. In germline, CDR1 is ENHRY, CDR2 SYGVKD. V shed 7 bases, J shed 12 bases, and the junction held 13 bases outside the gene matches. The chain combines TRBV10-3 with TRBJ2-1; 12 positions agree with TRBD1. The receptor was derived from an adult with an advanced solid tumor such as melanoma, head and neck, liver or kidney cancer. The specimen was CD4+ or CD8+ T cells sorted from blood, collected in a trial of the OX40 agonist ivuxolimab. CDR3 loop: CAINSPGQGALRQFF. Here the CDR3 DNA reads TGTGCCATCAATTCCCCGGGACAGGGGGCACTAAGGCAGTTCTTC.